This TCR beta chain was profiled in a study of T-cell memory formation after mild COVID-19. On the study more broadly: TCR clusters showed largely donor specificity.

This clonotype was counted only a few times. Its antigen remains unidentified. The CDR3 runs to 15 residues. CDR1 MNHNS and CDR2 SASEGT come from the germline V gene. V gave up 8 bases and J gave up 2 bases, with 19 bases separating them. General study points: Cross-reactive memory appears to have joined, as suggested by some responding clones showing up in pre-infection memory. Confirmation of SARS-CoV-2 specificity was lacking for second-wave clones peaking day 37.

TCRdb reprocessed the 5' RACE reads with MiXCR, giving one entry per CDR3 protein. The sample includes about 430,000 distinct CDR3 sequences, more than 20% of them seen just once. The V call is TRBV6-1, the J call TRBJ2-7, with D perhaps TRBD1 or TRBD2 (5 bases each). The sequenced material came from PBMCs or a T cell subset sorted from them (not recorded which). This TCR was sampled from an adult woman who had mild COVID-19 (a few samples of this study predate the infection). Cell type and time point are not known. The CDR3 loop reads CASGSAGTPTYEQYF. In DNA, the CDR3 is TGTGCCAGCGGGTCCGCAGGGACGCCTACCTACGAGCAGTACTTC.